These 15 T cell receptor beta chains were sequenced from one sample in a study of cytomegalovirus exposure and HLA in healthy donors. PCR involved 60 Vbeta and 13 Jbeta primers. Sequencing was performed with immunoSEQ multiplex PCR; in TCRdb, only in-frame clones are kept and a portion is missing. The profile shows over 200,000 clones, around 89% of them singletons. The sequenced material came from PBMCs. The source of these receptors is a woman under 30 in good health and CMV-seronegative.

The V call is TRBV11-3, the J call TRBJ2-2; no clear D gene. CDR1 is SGHNT, CDR2 YENEEA, per germline. Trimming shortened V by 3 bases and J by 10 bases, and 12 bases separated the two germline ends. The CDR3 runs 13 residues. The CDR3 spells CASSFGSASELFF. The CDR3 nucleotides are TGTGCCAGCAGCTTCGGGTCTGCATCGGAGCTGTTTTTT.

The gene calls are TRBV15 and TRBJ2-5, with D possibly TRBD1 on 5 matching bases. Trimming shortened V by 9 bases and J by 2 bases, and 10 bases separated the two germline ends. The CDR3 has 12 residues. CDR1 and CDR2 from the germline V gene are LNHNV and YYDKDF (reference sequence). The CDR3, as DNA: TGTGCCACAGGGGTCTGGCAAGAGACCCAGTACTTC. It yields the protein CATGVWQETQYF.

The chain employs TRBV5-1 and TRBJ1-4, with a tentative D call TRBD1 (6 bases). Germline V gives CDR1 SGHRS, CDR2 YFSETQ. The CDR3 length is 15 residues. V gave up 6 bases and J gave up 3 bases, with 15 bases separating them. DNA of the CDR3: TGCGCCAGCAAGCTCACAGGGACCTCTAATGAAAAACTGTTTTTT. Residues: CASKLTGTSNEKLFF.

The CDR3 coding sequence is TGTGCCAGCAGCTTAATGGGGGCCTACACAGATACGCAGTATTTT. Amino acid sequence: CASSLMGAYTDTQYF. The chain combines TRBV7-6 with TRBJ2-3, with D maybe TRBD1 (6 bases). The CDR3 spans 15 residues. V gave up 2 bases and J gave up 2 bases, with 11 bases separating them. Germline V CDR1 and CDR2: SGHVS, FNYEAQ. The full variable domain, its missing parts supplied by reference TRBV7-6 and TRBJ2-3, is GAGVSQSPRYKVTKRGQDVALRCDPISGHVSLYWYRQALGQGPEFLTYFNYEAQQDKSGLPNDRFSAERPEGSISTLTIQRTEQRDSAMYRCASSLMGAYTDTQYFGPGTRLTVL.

This chain links TRBV6-1 with TRBJ2-1; D perhaps matches TRBD2 (7 bases). Trimming removed 4 bases from V and 10 bases from J, with 20 bases in between. Germline CDR1 reads MNHNS; CDR2 reads SASEGT. The CDR3 loop spans 15 amino acids. The CDR3 reads CASSVAGEGVLEQFF. CDR3 nucleotide sequence: TGTGCCAGCAGTGTCGCGGGGGAGGGGGTTTTAGAGCAGTTCTTC.

This chain uses TRBV5-4 with TRBJ1-2; 8 nucleotides align to TRBD1. Trimming took 2 bases from V and 4 from J; bases not matched to a gene: 7. Germline CDR1 SGHNT, CDR2 YYREEE (reference sequence). The CDR3 sequence is 15 residues long. This CDR3 reads CASSFGQGNSYGYTF. DNA of the CDR3: TGTGCCAGCAGCTTTGGACAGGGAAACAGCTATGGCTACACCTTC.

This chain links TRBV7-8 with TRBJ2-7; 8 nucleotides line up with TRBD2. Looked up from germline, CDR1 is SGHVS and CDR2 is FQNEAQ. J lost 5 bases, V lost 8 bases, and 14 bases had no gene match. The CDR3 spans 15 residues. CDR3 coding DNA: TGTGCCAGCGGGAGATTCGAGCGGGAGTTTCACGAGCAGTACTTC. Its translation is CASGRFEREFHEQYF.

This clone was counted only a few times. The rearrangement uses TRBV4-3 and TRBJ2-7; D call uncertain. The CDR3 contains 11 residues. The V gene lost 4 bases and the J gene lost 3 bases, with 4 bases spanning the gap. From germline, CDR1 is LGHNA and CDR2 YSLEER. Here the CDR3 reads CASSPHYEQYF. The CDR3 DNA reads as TGCGCCAGCAGCCCACACTACGAGCAGTACTTC.

The chain recombines TRBV6-4 with TRBJ2-3; TRBD2 matches at 8 bases. CDR1 is MRHNA and CDR2 is SNTAGT in the germline V gene. The CDR3 is 13 residues long. The junction had 1 base not matched to a gene; V was cut back by 4 bases and J by 4 bases. The CDR3 sequence: CASSVGGADTQYF. The CDR3 DNA follows: TGTGCCAGCAGTGTCGGGGGGGCAGATACGCAGTATTTT.

The V gene is TRBV6-4, the J gene TRBJ2-2; no definite D call. CDR1 and CDR2 from the germline V gene are MRHNA and SNTAGT. Trimming took 2 bases from V and 5 from J, leaving 3 bases between them. The length of the CDR3 is 12 residues. In DNA form, the CDR3 reads TGTGCCAGCAGTGACCTAACCGGGGAGCTGTTTTTT. It encodes CASSDLTGELFF.

The rearrangement uses TRBV5-4 and TRBJ1-2; D unclear. The germline V gene encodes CDR1 SGHNT and CDR2 YYREEE (reference sequence). The CDR3 consists of 15 residues. The V and J ends lost 0 bases and 6 bases respectively, with 15 bases between them. The CDR3 DNA reads as TGTGCCAGCAGCTTGGGTTCCGGGTCTACCCATGGCTACACCTTC. Translating it yields CASSLGSGSTHGYTF.

The chain employs TRBV11-3 and TRBJ2-1; D possibly corresponds to TRBD1 (6 bases). The germline CDR1 and CDR2 sequences are SGHNT and YENEEA. V dropped 1 base and J dropped 6 bases, with 16 bases sitting between them. This CDR3 is built from 16 residues. CDR3 coding DNA: TGTGCCAGCAGCTTAGGGTTACTGGGACAAATCAATGAGCAGTTCTTC. The encoded protein is CASSLGLLGQINEQFF.

J is TRBJ1-2 and V is TRBV9; 8 bases align to TRBD1. The CDR3 consists of 16 residues. With V trimmed by 0 bases and J by 3 bases, 7 bases remained unmatched. Germline lookup yields CDR1 SGDLS and CDR2 YYNGEE. CDR3 sequence reads: CASSVVPQTGDYGYTF. In DNA, the CDR3 is TGTGCCAGCAGCGTAGTGCCCCAGACAGGGGACTATGGCTACACCTTC.

The V gene is TRBV5-1, the J gene TRBJ2-1, with D possibly matching TRBD2 (5 bases). Germline V gene lookup returns CDR1 SGHRS and CDR2 YFSETQ. The CDR3 covers 16 residues. The V end was cut by 3 bases, the J end by 9 bases, with 22 bases between. The CDR3 DNA sequence: TGCGCCAGCAGCTCGGACGGGGTGGGAAATTTTGGTGAGCAGTTCTTC. This sequence encodes CASSSDGVGNFGEQFF.

This clone has a handful of counts. The CDR3 loop is CASSEEPLQYF. CDR3 coding DNA: TGTGCCAGCAGTGAAGAGCCCCTCCAGTACTTC. This chain uses TRBV2 with TRBJ2-5; the D is unclear. Germline CDR1 SNHLY, CDR2 FYNNEI. Trimming shortened V by 1 base and J by 10 bases, and 7 bases separated the two germline ends. There are 11 residues in the CDR3. Full variable domain (rest looked up from reference TRBV2 and TRBJ2-5): EPEVTQTPSHQVTQMGQEVILRCVPISNHLYFYWYRQILGQKVEFLVSFYNNEISEKSEIFDDQFSVERPDGSNFTLKIRSTKLEDSAMYFCASSEEPLQYFGPGTRLLVL.